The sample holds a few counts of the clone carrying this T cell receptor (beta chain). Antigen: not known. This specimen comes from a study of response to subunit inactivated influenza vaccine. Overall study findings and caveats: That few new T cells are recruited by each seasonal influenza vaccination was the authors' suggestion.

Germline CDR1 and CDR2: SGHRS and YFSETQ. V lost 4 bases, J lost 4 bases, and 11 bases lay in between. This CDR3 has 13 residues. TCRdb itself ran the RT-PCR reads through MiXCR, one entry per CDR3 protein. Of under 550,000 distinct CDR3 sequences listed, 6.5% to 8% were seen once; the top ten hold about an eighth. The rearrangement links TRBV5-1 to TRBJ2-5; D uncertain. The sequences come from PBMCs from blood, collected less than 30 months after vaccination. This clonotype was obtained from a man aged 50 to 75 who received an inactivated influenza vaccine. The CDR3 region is CASSPGHVETQYF. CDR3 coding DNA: TGCGCCAGCAGCCCGGGTCACGTAGAGACCCAGTACTTC.